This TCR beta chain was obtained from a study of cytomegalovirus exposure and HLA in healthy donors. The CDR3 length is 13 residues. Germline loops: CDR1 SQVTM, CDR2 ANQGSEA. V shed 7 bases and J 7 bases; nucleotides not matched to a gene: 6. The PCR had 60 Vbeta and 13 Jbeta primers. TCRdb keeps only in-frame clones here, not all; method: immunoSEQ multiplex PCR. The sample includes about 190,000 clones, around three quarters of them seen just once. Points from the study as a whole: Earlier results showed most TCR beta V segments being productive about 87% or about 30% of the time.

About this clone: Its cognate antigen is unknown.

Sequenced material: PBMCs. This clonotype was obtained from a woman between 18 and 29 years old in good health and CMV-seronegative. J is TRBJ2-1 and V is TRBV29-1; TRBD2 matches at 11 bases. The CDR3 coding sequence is TGCAGCGCTACTCGGACTAGCGGGAATGAGCAGTTCTTC. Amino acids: CSATRTSGNEQFF.